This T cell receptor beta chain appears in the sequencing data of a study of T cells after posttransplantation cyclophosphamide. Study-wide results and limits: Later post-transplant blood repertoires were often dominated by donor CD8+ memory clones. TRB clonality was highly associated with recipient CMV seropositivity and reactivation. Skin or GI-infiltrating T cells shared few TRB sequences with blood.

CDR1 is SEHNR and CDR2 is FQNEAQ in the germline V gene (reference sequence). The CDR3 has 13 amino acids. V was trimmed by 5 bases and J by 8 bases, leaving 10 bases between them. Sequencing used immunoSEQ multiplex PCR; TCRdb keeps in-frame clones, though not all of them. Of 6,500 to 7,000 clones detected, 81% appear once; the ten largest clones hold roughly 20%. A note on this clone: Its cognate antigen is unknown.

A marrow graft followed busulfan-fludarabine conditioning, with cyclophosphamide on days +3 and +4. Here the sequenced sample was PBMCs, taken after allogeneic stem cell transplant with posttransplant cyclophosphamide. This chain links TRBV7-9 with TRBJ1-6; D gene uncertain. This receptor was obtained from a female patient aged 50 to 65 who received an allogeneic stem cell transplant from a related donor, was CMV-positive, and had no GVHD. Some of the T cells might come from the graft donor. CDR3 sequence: CASSLPEHSPLHF. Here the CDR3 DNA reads TGTGCCAGCAGCCTCCCGGAGCATTCACCCCTCCACTTT.